These T cell receptor beta chains were read from a single sample in a study of regulatory T cells in long-lasting Graves disease. MiXCR, applied by TCRdb to the multiplex PCR reads, yields one record per CDR3 protein. The data hold fewer than 600,000 distinct CDR3 sequences, with less than 25% observed a single time. Sequencing was performed on peripheral blood mononuclear cells (PBMCs), taken when the disease was refractory, from a patient treated with antithyroid drugs. These receptors all stem from a female donor with Graves disease. CDR3s include the opening cysteine and the closing phenylalanine or tryptophan. D genes are given only for firm matches. The size of a clone is reported for some rows only, either as once, few or many, or as a class for expanded clones.

v_gene: TRBV7-6
j_gene: TRBJ2-7
d_gene: TRBD1
abundance: many
CDR3nt: TGTGCCAGCAGCCCCCCGGGACAGGGAAACGAGCAGTACTTC
CDR3aa: CASSPPGQGNEQYF

v_gene: TRBV29-1
j_gene: TRBJ1-2
d_gene: .
abundance: many
CDR3nt: TGCAGCGTTGAAGGGACCTTTGGCTACACCTTC
CDR3aa: CSVEGTFGYTF

v_gene: TRBV9
j_gene: TRBJ2-7
d_gene: .
abundance: .
CDR3nt: TGTGCCAGCAGCCCCCGTCAGGGTGTCCACGAGCAGTACTTC
CDR3aa: CASSPRQGVHEQYF

v_gene: TRBV10-2
j_gene: TRBJ1-1
d_gene: .
abundance: few
CDR3nt: TGCGCCAGCAGTGAGGCCAACGCTGAAGCTTTCTTT
CDR3aa: CASSEANAEAFF

v_gene: TRBV2
j_gene: TRBJ2-2
d_gene: .
abundance: many
CDR3nt: TGTGCCACCGGACAGCGGAACACCGGGGAGCTGTTTTTT
CDR3aa: CATGQRNTGELFF

v_gene: TRBV6-2/TRBV6-3
j_gene: TRBJ2-7
d_gene: .
abundance: .
CDR3nt: TGTGCCGACACCCGGGGGCAGGGGCAGGTCGAGCAGTACTTC
CDR3aa: CADTRGQGQVEQYF

v_gene: TRBV6-7
j_gene: TRBJ1-2
d_gene: .
abundance: few
CDR3nt: TGTGCCAGCAGTTCCCGGGACCCCAAAAGGACTAACTATGGCTACACCTTC
CDR3aa: CASSSRDPKRTNYGYTF

v_gene: TRBV28
j_gene: TRBJ1-5
d_gene: TRBD1
abundance: many
CDR3nt: TGTGCCAGCAGGCCTCACCCGGGACAGGGATCCAATCAGCCCCAGCATTTT
CDR3aa: CASRPHPGQGSNQPQHF

v_gene: TRBV28
j_gene: TRBJ1-2
d_gene: .
abundance: many
CDR3nt: TGTGCCAGCAGTTACGGAGGGAACTATGGCTACACCTTC
CDR3aa: CASSYGGNYGYTF

v_gene: TRBV3-1
j_gene: TRBJ2-5
d_gene: .
abundance: .
CDR3nt: TGTGCCAGCAGCCAATCTCCGGCGGAGACCCAGTACTTC
CDR3aa: CASSQSPAETQYF

v_gene: TRBV4-3
j_gene: TRBJ2-5
d_gene: .
abundance: .
CDR3nt: TGCGCCAGCAGCCAAGATTTTGGCGGTACGGAGACCCAGTACTTC
CDR3aa: CASSQDFGGTETQYF

v_gene: TRBV28
j_gene: TRBJ1-2
d_gene: .
abundance: many
CDR3nt: TGTGCCAGCAGTCTGCCCCGGGAAAACTATGGCTACACCTTC
CDR3aa: CASSLPRENYGYTF

v_gene: TRBV27
j_gene: TRBJ1-2
d_gene: .
abundance: many
CDR3nt: TGTGCCAGCAGTCCCCTGACAGGACGTTATGGCTACACCTTC
CDR3aa: CASSPLTGRYGYTF

v_gene: TRBV12-3/TRBV12-4
j_gene: TRBJ1-3
d_gene: .
abundance: .
CDR3nt: TGTGCCAGCAGTTTGAGGGAGAACACCATATATTTT
CDR3aa: CASSLRENTIYF

v_gene: TRBV5-6
j_gene: TRBJ2-7
d_gene: .
abundance: .
CDR3nt: TGTGCCAGCAGCTCGCGGCGATACGGGACAACTATCTACGAGCAGTACTTC
CDR3aa: CASSSRRYGTTIYEQYF

v_gene: TRBV12-3/TRBV12-4
j_gene: TRBJ2-2
d_gene: .
abundance: .
CDR3nt: TGTGCCAGCACCCCAGAGGGAAACACCGGGGAGCTGTTTTTT
CDR3aa: CASTPEGNTGELFF

v_gene: TRBV15
j_gene: TRBJ2-1
d_gene: TRBD2
abundance: .
CDR3nt: TGTGCCACCAGCAGAGATCTGGCGGGAGTCTACAATGAGCAGTTCTTC
CDR3aa: CATSRDLAGVYNEQFF

v_gene: TRBV19
j_gene: TRBJ1-2
d_gene: .
abundance: few
CDR3nt: TGTGCCAGTAGTTTCCGGGCTCCTAACTATGGCTACACCTTC
CDR3aa: CASSFRAPNYGYTF

v_gene: TRBV2
j_gene: TRBJ1-2
d_gene: .
abundance: many
CDR3nt: TGTGCCAGCAGTGAGATTCGGGAGAGTGGCTACACCTTC
CDR3aa: CASSEIRESGYTF

v_gene: TRBV29-1
j_gene: TRBJ2-5
d_gene: .
abundance: many
CDR3nt: TGCAGCGTTGCCTCAGGGGCCCAAGAGACCCAGTACTTC
CDR3aa: CSVASGAQETQYF

v_gene: TRBV29-1
j_gene: TRBJ2-5
d_gene: .
abundance: many
CDR3nt: TGCAGCTCCTCCGGCATAAACGGGCAAGAGACCCAGTACTTC
CDR3aa: CSSSGINGQETQYF

v_gene: TRBV6-1
j_gene: TRBJ2-7
d_gene: TRBD2
abundance: few
CDR3nt: TGTGCCAGCAGACCTCTCCGGGGACTAGCGGGAGCGAGGGATTACGAGCAGTACTTC
CDR3aa: CASRPLRGLAGARDYEQYF

v_gene: TRBV5-1
j_gene: TRBJ2-5
d_gene: .
abundance: few
CDR3nt: TGCGCCAGCAGCCGGGACTGGCAAGAGACCCAGTACTTC
CDR3aa: CASSRDWQETQYF

v_gene: TRBV7-9
j_gene: TRBJ1-4
d_gene: .
abundance: few
CDR3nt: TGTGCCAGCAGCTTGGCACGATCGGTTAATGAAAAACTGTTTTTT
CDR3aa: CASSLARSVNEKLFF

v_gene: TRBV7-2
j_gene: TRBJ2-7
d_gene: .
abundance: .
CDR3nt: TGTGCCAGCAGCCACCAACAGGGGAGGATTATCTACGAGCAGTACTTC
CDR3aa: CASSHQQGRIIYEQYF

v_gene: TRBV15
j_gene: TRBJ2-2
d_gene: .
abundance: .
CDR3nt: TGTGCCACCAGCAGAGAAGCCGGGACGTTGTTTTTT
CDR3aa: CATSREAGTLFF

v_gene: TRBV20-1
j_gene: TRBJ2-5
d_gene: TRBD2
abundance: .
CDR3nt: TGCAGTGCCAGGCTAGCGGGGGGGATCCAAGAGACCCAGTACTTC
CDR3aa: CSARLAGGIQETQYF